Shown below are 12 T cell receptor beta chains from a single sample sequenced in a study of cytotoxic CD8 clonotypes in ibrutinib-treated CLL. Measured with immunoSEQ multiplex PCR; TCRdb has only the in-frame clones, and not every one. The table lists tens of thousands of clones, around 80% of them singletons. This specimen was PBMCs, taken before ibrutinib treatment. The receptor source for this set is a human donor with chronic lymphocytic leukemia.

This clone was picked up one time. The rearrangement links TRBV15 to TRBJ1-2, with D possibly matching TRBD1 (6 bases). Looked up from germline, CDR1 is LNHNV and CDR2 is YYDKDF (reference sequence). This CDR3 has 12 residues. V lost 8 bases, J lost 4 bases, and 11 bases lay in between. CDR3 in DNA: TGTGCCACCTCAGGGGCAGGCTATGGCTACACCTTC. This codes for CATSGAGYGYTF.

V gene TRBV18 combines with J gene TRBJ2-3; D might be TRBD2 (7 bases). Germline loops: CDR1 KGHSH, CDR2 LQKENI. The V and J ends lost 5 bases and 7 bases respectively, with 19 bases between them. The CDR3 runs to 15 residues. CDR3 region: CASSSLVAGAHTQYF. CDR3 DNA sequence: TGTGCCAGCTCATCCCTAGTGGCGGGGGCCCATACGCAGTATTTT.

The chain employs TRBV28 and TRBJ1-4; 7 positions agree with TRBD1. Germline V gives CDR1 MDHEN, CDR2 SYDVKM. This CDR3 has 15 residues. After removal of 2 bases from V and 8 bases from J, the junction contained 8 bases not matched to a gene. CDR3 loop: CASSLGGDSKEKLFF. The CDR3 DNA reads TGTGCCAGCAGTTTAGGTGGGGACAGTAAGGAAAAACTGTTTTTT.

The chain carries TRBV11-3 and TRBJ1-6; D perhaps matches TRBD1 (6 bases). Trimming left V 5 bases short and J 5 bases short, with 10 bases between. The CDR3 has 14 amino acids. CDR1 is SGHNT and CDR2 is YENEEA in the germline V gene. The CDR3 DNA follows: TGTGCCAGCAGCCTGACAGGAGATAATTCACCCCTCCACTTT. It encodes CASSLTGDNSPLHF. Together with reference TRBV11-3 and TRBJ1-6, the CDR3 gives the full variable domain: EAGVVQSPRYKIIEKKQPVAFWCNPISGHNTLYWYLQNLGQGPELLIRYENEEAVDDSQLPKDRFSAERLKGVDSTLKIQPAELGDSAVYLCASSLTGDNSPLHFGNGTRLTVT.

The chain joins TRBV27 to TRBJ2-5; D is undetermined. The tail of the sequence fits TRBJ2-7 better, so the J call may be wrong. The V gene's germline CDR1 is MNHEY and CDR2 SMNVEV (reference sequence). The CDR3 contains 15 residues. CDR3 in amino acids: CASSLDGPSAYEQYF. In nucleotides, the CDR3 is TGTGCCAGCAGTTTGGACGGGCCGTCGGCTTACGAGCAGTACTTC.

The rearrangement uses TRBV19 and TRBJ1-1; D not resolved. Germline CDR1 is LNHDA and CDR2 is SQIVND (reference sequence). V lost 2 bases and J 4 bases, leaving 8 bases between the germline ends. The CDR3 consists of 13 residues. The CDR3 is CASSILTPTEAFF. CDR3 nucleotide sequence: TGTGCCAGTAGTATATTGACCCCCACTGAAGCTTTCTTT.

This sequence joins TRBV30 and TRBJ2-7, with 10 bases matching TRBD2. CDR1 is GTSNPN, CDR2 SVGIG, per germline (reference sequence). The CDR3 covers 13 residues. Unmatched junction bases numbered 5, after V lost 8 bases and J lost 1 base. The DNA of the CDR3 is TGTGCCCATCGGACTAGCGGTTCCTACGAGCAGTACTTC. Translated: CAHRTSGSYEQYF.

The chain has TRBV6-4 and TRBJ2-4; tentative D call: TRBD1 (5 bases). This CDR3 has 13 amino acids. Germline CDR1 is MRHNA and CDR2 is SNTAGT. Trimming shortened V by 8 bases and J by 8 bases, and 16 bases separated the two germline ends. CDR3 residues: CASPLRGRYIQYF. The CDR3 DNA reads TGTGCCAGCCCCTTAAGGGGCCGGTACATTCAGTACTTC.

The V and J genes are TRBV7-9 and TRBJ2-5, with TRBD1 identical over 8 bases. V shed 2 bases and J 4 bases; nucleotides not matched to a gene: 6. This CDR3 spans 15 amino acids. Germline loops: CDR1 SEHNR, CDR2 FQNEAQ (reference sequence). The CDR3 sequence is CASSLTGGFGETQYF. For the CDR3, the DNA is TGTGCCAGCAGCTTAACAGGGGGATTCGGAGAGACCCAGTACTTC.

J is TRBJ2-7 and V is TRBV7-2; 7 nucleotides align to TRBD1. This CDR3 has 13 amino acids. V shed 6 bases, J shed 3 bases, and the junction held 5 bases outside the gene matches. CDR1 SGHTA and CDR2 FQGNSA come from the germline V gene. In DNA form, the CDR3 reads TGTGCCAGCAGTCGGGGACAGTTCTACGAGCAGTACTTC. Translated, it gives CASSRGQFYEQYF.

The V call is TRBV30, the J call TRBJ2-7; possibly TRBD1 or TRBD2 for D (5 bases each). Germline CDR1 reads GTSNPN; CDR2 reads SVGIG (reference sequence). The CDR3 totals 12 residues. Trimming left V 5 bases short and J 1 base short, with 9 bases between. The CDR3 region is CAWGTDSYEQYF. The CDR3 DNA follows: TGTGCCTGGGGGACCGATTCCTACGAGCAGTACTTC.

This chain connects TRBV12-2 to TRBJ1-2; TRBD1 is the table's D call and was not checked against the DNA. TRBV12-2 is a pseudogene. The CDR3 runs to 8 residues. In DNA form, the CDR3 reads TGTGCAACCAGGGGTCCCCCCTTC. Translated, it gives CATRGPPF.